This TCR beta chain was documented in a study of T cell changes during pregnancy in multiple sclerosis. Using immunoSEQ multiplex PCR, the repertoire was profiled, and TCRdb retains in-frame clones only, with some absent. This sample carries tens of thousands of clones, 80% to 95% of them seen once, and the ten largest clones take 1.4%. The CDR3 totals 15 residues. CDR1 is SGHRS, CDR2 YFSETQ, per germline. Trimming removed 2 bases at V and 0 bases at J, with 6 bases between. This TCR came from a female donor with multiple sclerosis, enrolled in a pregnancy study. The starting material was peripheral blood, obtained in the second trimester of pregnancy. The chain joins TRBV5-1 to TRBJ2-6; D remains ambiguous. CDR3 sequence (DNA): TGCGCCAGCAGCTTAACGAGCTCTGGGGCCAACGTCCTGACTTTC. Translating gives CASSLTSSGANVLTF.